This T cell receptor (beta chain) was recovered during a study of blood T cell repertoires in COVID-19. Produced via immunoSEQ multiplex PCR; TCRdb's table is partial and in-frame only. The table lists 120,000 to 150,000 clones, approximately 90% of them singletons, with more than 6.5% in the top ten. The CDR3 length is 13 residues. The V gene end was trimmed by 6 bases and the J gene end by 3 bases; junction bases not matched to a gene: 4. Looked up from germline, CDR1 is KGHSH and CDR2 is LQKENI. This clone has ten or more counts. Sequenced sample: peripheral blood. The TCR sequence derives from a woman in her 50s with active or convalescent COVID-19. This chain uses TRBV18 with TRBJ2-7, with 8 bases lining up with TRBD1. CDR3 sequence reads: CASSRGQDYEQYF. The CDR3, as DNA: TGTGCCAGCTCGCGGGGACAGGACTACGAGCAGTACTTC.